The rows below give T cell receptor beta chains drawn from one sample of a study of technical replicates of blood from several donors. The assay was immunoSEQ multiplex PCR, and TCRdb's table has in-frame clones only and misses some. The sample carries around 70,000 clones, almost 98% recorded once. What was sequenced was T cells isolated from PBMCs. All receptors derive from a human donor in good health. CDR3s include the opening cysteine and the closing phenylalanine or tryptophan. The order of the fields is CDR3 protein, CDR3 DNA, V gene, D gene, clone size, J gene. The D gene is left open where the match is weak. The size of a clone is reported for some rows only, either as once, few or many, or as a class for expanded clones.

CASSTGTGAEAFF TGTGCCAGCAGCACTGGGACAGGGGCTGAAGCTTTCTTT TRBV9 TRBD1 - TRBJ1-1
CASSLVADSGNTIYF TGCGCCAGCAGCTTGGTAGCTGACTCTGGAAACACCATATATTTT TRBV5-1 - - TRBJ1-3
CASSSRQGPYGYTF TGTGCCAGCAGTTCCCGACAGGGGCCCTATGGCTACACCTTC TRBV27 TRBD1 - TRBJ1-2
CASRGRGVTDTQYF TGCGCCAGCAGAGGCAGGGGGGTTACAGATACGCAGTATTTT TRBV5-1 - - TRBJ2-3
CASSLIAGSRTDTQYF TGCGCCAGCAGCTTAATAGCGGGATCCCGCACAGATACGCAGTATTTT TRBV5-1 TRBD2 - TRBJ2-3
CAAHSGLGAFF TGTGCCGCGCATAGTGGACTTGGGGCTTTCTTT TRBV6-5 - - TRBJ1-1
CASSSAGVNTEAFF TGTGCCAGCTCCTCCGCGGGTGTGAACACTGAAGCTTTCTTT TRBV18 - once TRBJ1-1
CASSLSDRGETQYF TGCGCCAGCAGCCTGTCCGACAGGGGAGAGACCCAGTACTTC TRBV5-1 TRBD1 - TRBJ2-5
CASSLGEENTGELFF TGTGCCAGCAGCCTGGGAGAGGAAAACACCGGGGAGCTGTTTTTT TRBV13 - - TRBJ2-2
CASSPGLAGLQFF TGTGCCAGCAGCCCGGGACTAGCGGGATTGCAGTTCTTC TRBV27 TRBD2 - TRBJ2-1
CASSSDTGGVDTQYF TGTGCCAGCAGCTCTGATACAGGGGGCGTGGATACGCAGTATTTT TRBV27 TRBD1 - TRBJ2-3
CASSSPDSYTQYF TGTGCCAGCAGCTCCCCTGACTCTTATACGCAGTATTTT TRBV7-9 - - TRBJ2-3
CASSKDRASSGNTIYF TGTGCCAGCAGCAAAGACAGGGCCAGCTCTGGAAACACCATATATTTT TRBV7-6 TRBD1 - TRBJ1-3
CASSELAVPYEQYF TGTGCCAGTAGTGAGCTAGCGGTCCCCTACGAGCAGTACTTC TRBV19 TRBD2 - TRBJ2-7
CTAGTTYTQYF TGCACTGCCGGGACTACCTACACCCAGTACTTC TRBV20-1 TRBD2 - TRBJ2-5
CASTMEGSGLYNEQFF TGCGCCAGCACTATGGAGGGATCAGGGTTATACAATGAGCAGTTCTTC TRBV5-1 - - TRBJ2-1
CASSFPGQGPVSYEQYF TGTGCCAGCAGTTTCCCGGGACAGGGGCCCGTGTCCTACGAGCAGTACTTC TRBV2 TRBD1 - TRBJ2-7
CAWSSGTGNHEQYF TGTGCCTGGAGTTCAGGGACAGGGAACCACGAGCAGTACTTC TRBV30 TRBD1 - TRBJ2-7
CSATPSGEQYF TGCAGTGCTACCCCTAGCGGAGAGCAGTACTTC TRBV20-1 TRBD2 - TRBJ2-7
CASSLGSGGAPGETQYF TGTGCCAGCAGCTTAGGGTCCGGGGGGGCGCCGGGAGAGACCCAGTACTTC TRBV7-6 TRBD2 - TRBJ2-5
CSGAPDPNIQYF TGCAGCGGGGCTCCCGATCCAAACATTCAGTACTTC TRBV29-1 - - TRBJ2-4
CASSPPGGLTNEKLFF TGTGCCAGCAGCCCCCCTGGCGGATTAACTAATGAAAAACTGTTTTTT TRBV28 - - TRBJ1-4
CASSFPASGEYEQYF TGTGCCAGCAGTTTCCCGGCTAGCGGGGAATACGAGCAGTACTTC TRBV28 TRBD2 - TRBJ2-7
CASSWGQTTETQYF TGCGCCAGCAGCTGGGGACAGACTACGGAGACCCAGTACTTC TRBV5-1 TRBD1 - TRBJ2-5
CASSLGGLLSYEQYF TGTGCCAGCAGCTTAGGGGGACTACTATCCTACGAGCAGTACTTC TRBV7-8 TRBD2 - TRBJ2-7
CASSPTGSTEAFF TGTGCCAGCAGCCCGACAGGGAGCACTGAAGCTTTCTTT TRBV27 TRBD1 - TRBJ1-1
CASSLEGLNSYEQYF TGTGCCAGCAGTTTAGAGGGCTTGAACTCCTACGAGCAGTACTTC TRBV28 - - TRBJ2-7
CASSLGMAGLMEQYF TGTGCCAGCAGCTTAGGAATGGCGGGATTAATGGAGCAGTACTTC TRBV7-6 - - TRBJ2-7
CASSLGALTLPSYNSPLHF TGTGCCAGCAGCTTAGGTGCGCTTACCCTACCCTCCTATAATTCACCCCTCCACTTT TRBV11-2 - - TRBJ1-6
CASSQDGVADSMFNSPLHF TGCGCCAGCAGCCAAGATGGGGTCGCGGACAGTATGTTTAATTCACCCCTCCACTTT TRBV4-1 - - TRBJ1-6
CASSQGTYGYTF TGTGCCAGCAGTCAGGGGACCTATGGCTACACCTTC TRBV6-1 - - TRBJ1-2
CASSSSTSGSWFGTDTQYF TGTGCCAGCAGCTCATCGACTAGCGGGAGTTGGTTTGGCACAGATACGCAGTATTTT TRBV27 TRBD2 - TRBJ2-3
CASSEGRDITEAFF TGTGCCAGCAGTGAGGGGAGGGATATCACTGAAGCTTTCTTT TRBV6-5 - - TRBJ1-1
CASSFGTGDYGYTF TGTGCCAGCAGCTTCGGGACAGGGGACTATGGCTACACCTTC TRBV7-9 TRBD1 - TRBJ1-2
CASSRREDTGTGAYEQYF TGCGCCAGCAGCCGAAGGGAAGATACCGGGACAGGGGCGTACGAGCAGTACTTC TRBV4-1 TRBD1 - TRBJ2-7
CASISGGAGNTIYF TGTGCCAGCATCTCAGGAGGGGCTGGAAACACCATATATTTT TRBV6-5 - - TRBJ1-3
CASSAGRLNTEAFF TGTGCCAGCAGTGCTGGCAGGTTGAACACTGAAGCTTTCTTT TRBV2 - - TRBJ1-1
CAITDRGSYNEQFF TGTGCCATCACGGACAGGGGCTCCTACAATGAGCAGTTCTTC TRBV10-3 TRBD1 - TRBJ2-1
CSAPGQGYNEQFF TGCAGCGCCCCGGGACAGGGGTACAATGAGCAGTTCTTC TRBV29-1 TRBD1 - TRBJ2-1
CASSLGGGPHGYTF TGTGCCAGCAGCTTAGGAGGCGGTCCGCATGGCTACACCTTC TRBV7-9 - - TRBJ1-2
CASSPQGISNTEAFF TGTGCCAGCAGCCCGCAGGGGATTTCTAACACTGAAGCTTTCTTT TRBV28 - - TRBJ1-1
CASSQYADRGHSEQFF TGCGCCAGCAGCCAGTACGCAGACAGGGGGCATAGTGAGCAGTTCTTC TRBV4-1 TRBD1 - TRBJ2-1
CASSTGQGADEAFF TGTGCCAGTAGTACTGGACAGGGGGCAGATGAAGCTTTCTTT TRBV19 TRBD1 once TRBJ1-1
CASSENGELNTEAFF TGTGCCAGCAGTGAAAACGGGGAGCTGAACACTGAAGCTTTCTTT TRBV6-1 - - TRBJ1-1
CASTPFPNQPQHF TGTGCCAGCACCCCATTCCCCAATCAGCCCCAGCATTTT TRBV6-5 - - TRBJ1-5
CASSLFTDTQYF TGTGCCAGCAGTCTGTTCACAGATACGCAGTATTTT TRBV2 - once TRBJ2-3
CASGPLETGGSGNTIYF TGTGCTAGTGGTCCTCTAGAGACCGGCGGTTCTGGAAACACCATATATTTT TRBV12-5 - - TRBJ1-3